One and the same sample provided the 2 T cell receptor beta chains below, sequenced in a study of beta chain features in type 1 diabetes. Reverse transcription of all isolated RNA meant that expressed TCRB transcripts were sequenced. Here immunoSEQ multiplex PCR was the method, and the copy in TCRdb shows in-frame clones only, minus some. The data hold about 410,000 clones, with over 11% observed a single time. Sequencing used naive CD4+ T cells from blood. These receptor sequences come from a man aged 25-45 years in good health.

This chain connects TRBV5-6 to TRBJ2-7; D is undetermined. The germline V gene encodes CDR1 SGHDT and CDR2 YYEEEE. V dropped 2 bases and J dropped 0 bases, with 12 bases sitting between them. This CDR3 is built from 15 residues. CDR3 DNA sequence: TGTGCCAGCAGCTTCCCTGACTCTCGCTCCTACGAGCAGTACTTC. This sequence encodes CASSFPDSRSYEQYF.

The chain is built from TRBV7-9 and TRBJ2-4; D uncertain. In germline, CDR1 is SEHNR, CDR2 FQNEAQ (reference sequence). The CDR3 has 15 amino acids. V lost 5 bases, J lost 0 bases, and 11 bases lay in between. CDR3 in amino acids: CASSPLVTAKNIQYF. The CDR3 nucleotides read TGTGCCAGCAGCCCTCTAGTGACAGCCAAAAACATTCAGTACTTC.